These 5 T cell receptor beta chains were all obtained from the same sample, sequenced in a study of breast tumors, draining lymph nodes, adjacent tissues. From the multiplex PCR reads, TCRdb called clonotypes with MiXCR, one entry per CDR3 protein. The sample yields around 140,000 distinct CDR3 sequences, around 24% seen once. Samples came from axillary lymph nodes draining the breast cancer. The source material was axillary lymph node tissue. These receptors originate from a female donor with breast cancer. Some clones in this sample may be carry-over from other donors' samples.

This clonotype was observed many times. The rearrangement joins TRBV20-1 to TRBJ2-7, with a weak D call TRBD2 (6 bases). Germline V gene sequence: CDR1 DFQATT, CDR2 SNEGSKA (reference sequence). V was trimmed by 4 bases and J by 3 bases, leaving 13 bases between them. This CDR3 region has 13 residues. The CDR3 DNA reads TGCAGTGCTACCGGGACTCGCTTCTACGAGCAGTACTTC. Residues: CSATGTRFYEQYF.

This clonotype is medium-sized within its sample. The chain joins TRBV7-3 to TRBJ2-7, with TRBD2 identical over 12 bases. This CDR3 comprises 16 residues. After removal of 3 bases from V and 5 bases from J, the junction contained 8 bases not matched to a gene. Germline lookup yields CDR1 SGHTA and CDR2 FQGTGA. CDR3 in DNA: TGTGCCAGCAGCTTGACCGGGACTAGCGGGTTCAACGAGCAGTACTTC. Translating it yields CASSLTGTSGFNEQYF.

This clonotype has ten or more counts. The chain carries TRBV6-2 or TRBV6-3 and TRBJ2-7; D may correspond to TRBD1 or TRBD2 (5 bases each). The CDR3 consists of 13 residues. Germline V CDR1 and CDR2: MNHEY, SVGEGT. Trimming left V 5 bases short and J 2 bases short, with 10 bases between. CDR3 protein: CASSKGTTYEQYF. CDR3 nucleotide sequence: TGTGCCAGCAGTAAAGGGACCACCTACGAGCAGTACTTC.

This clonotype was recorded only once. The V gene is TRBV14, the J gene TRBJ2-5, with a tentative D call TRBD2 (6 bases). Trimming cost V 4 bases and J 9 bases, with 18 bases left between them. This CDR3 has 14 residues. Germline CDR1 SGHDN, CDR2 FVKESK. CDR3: CASSRHAFGEAQYF. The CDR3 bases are TGTGCCAGCAGCCGCCATGCCTTCGGGGAGGCCCAGTACTTC. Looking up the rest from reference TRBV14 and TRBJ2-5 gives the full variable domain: EAGVTQFPSHSVIEKGQTVTLRCDPISGHDNLYWYRRVMGKEIKFLLHFVKESKQDESGMPNNRFLAERTGGTYSTLKVQPAELEDSGVYFCASSRHAFGEAQYFGPGTRLLVL.

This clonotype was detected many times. The CDR3 bases are TGTGCCAGCAGCCAAGCGGCAGCAGCTAACTATGGCTACACCTTC. This encodes CASSQAAAANYGYTF. The chain uses TRBV3-1 and TRBJ1-2; D uncertain. V was clipped by 1 base and J by 0 bases, with 9 bases between them. Germline V lookup: CDR1 LGHDT, CDR2 YNNKEL (reference sequence). This CDR3 contains 15 residues. The complete variable domain, with remaining parts taken from reference TRBV3-1 and TRBJ1-2, reads DTAVSQTPKYLVTQMGNDKSIKCEQNLGHDTMYWYKQDSKKFLKIMFSYNNKELIINETVPNRFSPKSPDKAHLNLHINSLELGDSAVYFCASSQAAAANYGYTFGSGTRLTVV.